This entry is about one TCR beta chain. This sample was included in a study of blood T cell repertoires in COVID-19. Looking at the study overall: There were acute and convalescent COVID-19 samples, and they came from the United States, Italy and Spain. T cells, B-cell-depleted T cells, or PBMCs provided the cDNA or gDNA that served as material.

Study processing details: Cell counts per sample came from amplifying reference gene primers. The protocol was immunoSEQ multiplex PCR, while the TCRdb copy is restricted to in-frame clones and leaves out a portion. V and J calls and clone size are those listed in that table; D and trimming were worked out from the DNA. The sample lists roughly 30,000 clones; 84% were seen once. The length of the CDR3 is 14 residues. V lost 5 bases and J lost 1, with 12 bases in between. Germline V lookup: CDR1 SGHAT, CDR2 FQNNGV. Material for sequencing was peripheral blood. V gene TRBV11-2 combines with J gene TRBJ2-7; weak D call: TRBD2 (5 bases). The sequence came from a man older than 75 with active COVID-19. CDR3 loop: CASSPLRGSYEQYF. The DNA of the CDR3 is TGTGCCAGCAGCCCACTCCGGGGTTCCTACGAGCAGTACTTC.